The T cell receptor (beta chain) under discussion was sequenced for a study of metastatic and nonmetastatic thyroid tumors. As for the study in general: Repertoires from malignant and benign thyroid patients were compared across blood and tumor or nodule tissue. Findings of the study overall: It was reported that TCR beta diversity was significantly higher in malignant thyroid tumors than benign nodules, in blood and tumor.

This clone occurred many times. Its antigen is not known. The junction departs from the called germline gene at one end, perhaps through a read error. In the authors' methods: Across clinicopathological groups, CDR3 differences served as the basis for building a distant-metastasis classifier for papillary thyroid cancer. TCRdb reassembled clones from the PCR reads with MiXCR. These V and J calls originate from TCRdb's pipeline instead of the authors' own analysis. This sample has some 64,000 clones; more than 3.5% occur once, and the top ten carry around 24%. Germline V gives CDR1 SNHLY, CDR2 FYNNEI. The CDR3 runs 14 residues. There were no patients who had received any treatment before thyroid surgery.

Sequencing used blood. This receptor was identified in a female donor with papillary thyroid cancer or a benign thyroid nodule (not recorded which). Some clones in this sample may be carry-over from other donors' samples. The chain uses TRBV2 and TRBJ2-3; tentatively, D is TRBD1 (6 bases). The CDR3 DNA is TGTGCCAGTAGTGGGGGCAGTCTAACAGATACGCAGTATTTT. Amino acids: CASSGGSLTDTQYF.